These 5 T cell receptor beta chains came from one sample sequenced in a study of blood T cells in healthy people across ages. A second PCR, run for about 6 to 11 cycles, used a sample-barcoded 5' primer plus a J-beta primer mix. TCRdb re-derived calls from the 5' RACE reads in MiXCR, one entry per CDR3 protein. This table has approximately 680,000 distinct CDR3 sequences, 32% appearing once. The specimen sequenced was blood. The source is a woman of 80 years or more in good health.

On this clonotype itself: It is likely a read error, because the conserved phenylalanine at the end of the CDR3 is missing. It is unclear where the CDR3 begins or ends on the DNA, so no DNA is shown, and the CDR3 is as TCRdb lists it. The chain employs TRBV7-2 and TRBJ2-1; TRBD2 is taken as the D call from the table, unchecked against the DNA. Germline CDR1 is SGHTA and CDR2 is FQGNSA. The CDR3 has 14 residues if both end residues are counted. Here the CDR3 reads CASTQGIDYNEQVL.

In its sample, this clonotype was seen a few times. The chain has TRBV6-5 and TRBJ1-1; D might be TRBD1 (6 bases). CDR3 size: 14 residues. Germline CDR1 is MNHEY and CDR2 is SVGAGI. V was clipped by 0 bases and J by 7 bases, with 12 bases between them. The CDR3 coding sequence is TGTGCCAGCAGTTACTCGCGGGGGGCCGGTGAAGCTTTCTTT. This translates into CASSYSRGAGEAFF.

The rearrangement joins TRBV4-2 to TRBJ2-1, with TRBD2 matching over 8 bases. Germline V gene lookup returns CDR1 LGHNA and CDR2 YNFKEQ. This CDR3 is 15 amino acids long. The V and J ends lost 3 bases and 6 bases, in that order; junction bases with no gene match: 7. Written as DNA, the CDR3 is TGTGCCAGCAGCCATAGTCCGGGAGGGCCCAATGAGCAGTTCTTC. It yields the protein CASSHSPGGPNEQFF.

CDR3: CASSRSPSTEAFF. For the CDR3, the DNA is TGTGCCAGCAGTCGGTCCCCTAGCACTGAAGCTTTCTTT. This sequence joins TRBV6-2 or TRBV6-3 and TRBJ1-1; D is unclear. Trimming stripped 5 bases from V and 4 bases from J, with 11 bases between. The CDR3 length is 13 residues. Germline V CDR1 and CDR2: MNHEY, SVGEGT.

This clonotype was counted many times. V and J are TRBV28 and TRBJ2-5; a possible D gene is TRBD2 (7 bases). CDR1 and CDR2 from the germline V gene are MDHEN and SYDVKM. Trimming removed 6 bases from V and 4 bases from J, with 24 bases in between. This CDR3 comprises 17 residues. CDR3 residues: CASSIPVRGGPGETQYF. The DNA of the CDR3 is TGTGCCAGCAGCATCCCGGTCCGCGGGGGCCCCGGAGAGACCCAGTACTTC.